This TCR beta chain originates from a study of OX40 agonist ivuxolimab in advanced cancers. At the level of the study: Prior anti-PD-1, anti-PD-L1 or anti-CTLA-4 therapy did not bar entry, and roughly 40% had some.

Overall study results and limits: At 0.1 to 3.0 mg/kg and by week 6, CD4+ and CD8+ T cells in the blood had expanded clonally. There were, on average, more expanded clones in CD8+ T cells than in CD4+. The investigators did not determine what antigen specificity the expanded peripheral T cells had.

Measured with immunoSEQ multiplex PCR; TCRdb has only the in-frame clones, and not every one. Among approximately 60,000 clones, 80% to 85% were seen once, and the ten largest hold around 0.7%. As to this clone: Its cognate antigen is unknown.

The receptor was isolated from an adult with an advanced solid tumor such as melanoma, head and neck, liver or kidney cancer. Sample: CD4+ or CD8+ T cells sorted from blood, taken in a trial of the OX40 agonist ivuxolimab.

CDR3 sequence: CAWNRAGGNTIYF. The CDR3, as DNA: TGTGCCTGGAACAGGGCCGGTGGAAACACCATATATTTT. This rearrangement joins TRBV30 to TRBJ1-3; tentative D call: TRBD1 (6 bases). The CDR3 consists of 13 residues. V was clipped by 4 bases and J by 3 bases, with 10 bases between them. CDR1 GTSNPN and CDR2 SVGIG come from the germline V gene (reference sequence).